This T cell receptor beta chain was sequenced for a study of lymphopenia after photon versus proton radiotherapy. Overall study results and limits: Oligoclonal CD8+ Temra expansion after nadir drove photon patients' diversity drop. Photon-treated patients lost naive T cells and TCR diversity; proton-treated stayed stable. Better survival with proton therapy was suggested as possible, not demonstrated.

Some clones are missing from TCRdb's copy, which holds only in-frame ones; the method was immunoSEQ multiplex PCR. The sample has 43,000 or so clones; less than 90% are singletons. Germline V gives CDR1 MNHNS, CDR2 SASEGT. Trimming took off 0 bases at V and 4 bases at J, with 15 bases between the two ends. This CDR3 spans 16 amino acids. Concerning this clone itself: Antigen unknown.

The chain combines TRBV6-1 with TRBJ1-2; D is unclear. The sequence was collected from a middle-aged man with gastric cancer. This specimen consisted of peripheral blood, obtained from a patient treated with photon-based radiotherapy. The CDR3: CASSEAGGHPIYGYTF. For the CDR3, the DNA is TGTGCCAGCAGTGAAGCTGGAGGGCACCCGATCTATGGCTACACCTTC.